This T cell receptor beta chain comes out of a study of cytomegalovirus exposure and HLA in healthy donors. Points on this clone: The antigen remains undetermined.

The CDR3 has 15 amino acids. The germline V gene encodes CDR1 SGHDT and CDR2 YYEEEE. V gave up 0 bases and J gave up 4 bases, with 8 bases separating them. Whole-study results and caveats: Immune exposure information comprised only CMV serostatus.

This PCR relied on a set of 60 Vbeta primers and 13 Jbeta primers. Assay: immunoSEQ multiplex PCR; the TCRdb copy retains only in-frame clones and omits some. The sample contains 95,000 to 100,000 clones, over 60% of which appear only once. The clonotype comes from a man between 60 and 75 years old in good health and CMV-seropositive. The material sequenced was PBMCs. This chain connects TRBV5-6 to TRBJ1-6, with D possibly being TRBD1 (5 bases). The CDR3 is CASSLVDRYNSPLHF. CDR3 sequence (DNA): TGTGCCAGCAGCTTGGTTGACAGATATAATTCACCCCTCCACTTT. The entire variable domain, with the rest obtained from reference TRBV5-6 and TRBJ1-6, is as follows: DAGVTQSPTHLIKTRGQQVTLRCSPKSGHDTVSWYQQALGQGPQFIFQYYEEEERQRGNFPDRFSGHQFPNYSSELNVNALLLGDSALYLCASSLVDRYNSPLHFGNGTRLTVT.